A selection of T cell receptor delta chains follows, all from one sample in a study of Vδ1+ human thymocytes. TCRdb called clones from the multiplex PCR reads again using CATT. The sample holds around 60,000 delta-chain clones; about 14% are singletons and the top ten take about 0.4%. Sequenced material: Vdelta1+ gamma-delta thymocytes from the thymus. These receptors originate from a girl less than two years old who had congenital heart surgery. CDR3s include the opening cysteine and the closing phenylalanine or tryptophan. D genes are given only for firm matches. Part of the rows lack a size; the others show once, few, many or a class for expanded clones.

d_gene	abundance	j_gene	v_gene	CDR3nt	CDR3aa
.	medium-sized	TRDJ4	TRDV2	TGTGCCTGTGACAACCTTCGGATACCGAACAGACCCCTGATCTTT	CACDNLRIPNRPLIF
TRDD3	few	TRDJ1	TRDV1	TGTGCTCTTGGGGAACTCCGCCACTGGGGGACTTACACCGATAAACTCATCTTT	CALGELRHWGTYTDKLIF
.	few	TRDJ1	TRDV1	TGTGCTCTTGGGGAACCGTCACTCCCACGGGTACTGGGTGTACAGTACACCGATAAACTCATCTTT	CALGEPSLPRVLGVQYTDKLIF
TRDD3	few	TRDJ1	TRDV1	TGTGCTCTTGGGGAACTCCTGGTACTGGGGGATACCCAGTACACCGATAAACTCATCTTT	CALGELLVLGDTQYTDKLIF
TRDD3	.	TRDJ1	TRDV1	TGTGCTCTTGGGGAACTTCTACGCATAGACTGGGGGATACCCGATAAACTCATCTTT	CALGELLRIDWGIPDKLIF
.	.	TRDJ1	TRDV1	TGTGCTCTTGGGAACCTACCGGCCCCTACGTTAATTCACGTACCAGAACTCATCTTT	CALGNLPAPTLIHVPELIF
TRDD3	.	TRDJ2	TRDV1	TGTGCTCTTGGGGAATGCCCTACTCTGGGGGTGTGGCGGGTGACAGCACAACTCTTCTTT	CALGECPTLGVWRVTAQLFF
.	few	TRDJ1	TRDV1	TGTGCTCTTGGGGAACAGTATAAACTCATCTTT	CALGEQYKLIF
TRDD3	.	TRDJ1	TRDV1	TGTGCTCTTGGGGCATCCTATTCTCGGAAACTGGGGGATCCCCCGTACACCGATAAACTCATCTTT	CALGASYSRKLGDPPYTDKLIF
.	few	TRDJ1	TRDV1	TGTGCTCTTGGGGAAATGGGCCCTACACGCCATTTTCACAAGGGTATCACCGATAAACTCATCTTT	CALGEMGPTRHFHKGITDKLIF
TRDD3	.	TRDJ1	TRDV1	TGTGCTCCTGGGGAATCGTTTCCTGGCTGGGGGATCGCTAACAAACTCATCTTT	CAPGESFPGWGIANKLIF
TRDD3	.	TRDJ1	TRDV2	TGTGCCTGTGACAATACTGGGGGACGCGATAAACTCATCTTT	CACDNTGGRDKLIF
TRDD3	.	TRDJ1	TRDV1	TGTGCTCTTGGGGAAAAATATCTCCTCTTCTCTACTGGGGGATCCTCCGATAAACTCATCTTT	CALGEKYLLFSTGGSSDKLIF
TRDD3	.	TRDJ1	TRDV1	TGTGCTCTTGGGGAACTAGCACAACTGGGGATATCCGATAAACTCATCTTT	CALGELAQLGISDKLIF
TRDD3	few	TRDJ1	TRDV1	TGTGCTCTTGGGCTTCCTGCGACGGCCGCTTACTGGGGGTTGGGGAACACCGATAAACTCATCTTT	CALGLPATAAYWGLGNTDKLIF
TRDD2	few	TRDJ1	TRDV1	TGTGCTCTTGGGGATCTCAAACTTCCTACCCCGGGGGGAGCCACCGATAAACTCATCTTT	CALGDLKLPTPGGATDKLIF
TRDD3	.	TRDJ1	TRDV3	TGTGCCCTTTTTACCTTCCTTTGTACTGGGGGATACCCGACCGATAAACTCATCTTT	CALFTFLCTGGYPTDKLIF
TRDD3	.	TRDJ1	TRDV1	TGTGCTCTTGGGGGATTAAGCCCTCCCCCTACTGGGGGATACGGGCCCGATAAACTCATCTTT	CALGGLSPPPTGGYGPDKLIF
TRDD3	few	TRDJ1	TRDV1	TGTGCCCTACATACTGGGGGATGGGGGGACGCCGATAAACTCATCTTT	CALHTGGWGDADKLIF
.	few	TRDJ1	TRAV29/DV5	.	CSVLLCSKQGSPSRGIPGYTDKLIF
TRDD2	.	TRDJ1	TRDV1	TGTGCTCTTGGGGAACTCCTTCCTACCGTACTGGGGCAAGATAAACTCATCTTT	CALGELLPTVLGQDKLIF
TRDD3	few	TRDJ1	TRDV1	TGTGCTCTTGGGGAACTTTTGCCCAGTAGTTGGGGATACCTCTACACCGATAAACTCATCTTT	CALGELLPSSWGYLYTDKLIF
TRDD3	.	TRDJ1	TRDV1	TGTGCCCTTGGGGTCCACGTCCTTCCTCTACTGGGGGATCCAACTCGGGGTAATAAACTCATCTTT	CALGVHVLPLLGDPTRGNKLIF
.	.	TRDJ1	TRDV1	TGTGCTCTTGGGGATCACCAACTCCTCTCGTCCGATAAACTCATCTTT	CALGDHQLLSSDKLIF
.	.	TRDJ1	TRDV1	TGTGCTCTTGGGGAACTTTTGGGAAGAAGGCCCGAATTTTTGAGTGGAACCGATAAACTCATCTTT	CALGELLGRRPEFLSGTDKLIF
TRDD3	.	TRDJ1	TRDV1	TGTGCTCTTGGGGAAATATTTCGAATCGTCCTGAAAAGGGGGATAGGAGGGGTCGATAAACTCATCTTT	CALGEIFRIVLKRGIGGVDKLIF
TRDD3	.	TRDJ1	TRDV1	TGTGCTCTTGGGGAACCCCCTAACCTCCCCAAGGGACTGGGGGATTCCGATAAACTCATCTTT	CALGEPPNLPKGLGDSDKLIF
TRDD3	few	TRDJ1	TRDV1	TGTGCTCTTGGGACCCAGGACCTTCCTGTACTGGGGGATACGAAACTCATCTTT	CALGTQDLPVLGDTKLIF
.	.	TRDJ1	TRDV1	TGTGCTCTTGGGGAACTAGTGGGAGCTACAGATACGGCGAACACCGATAAACTCATCTTT	CALGELVGATDTANTDKLIF
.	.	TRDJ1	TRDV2	TGTGCCTGTGACATACCTCCTACGGGGGTACGGGGGGTCTCCGATAAACTCATCTTT	CACDIPPTGVRGVSDKLIF
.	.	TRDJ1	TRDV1	TGTGCTCTTGGGGAACTTGTCCACACCTGTCCCCTGTACACCGATAAACTCATCTTT	CALGELVHTCPLYTDKLIF